A single sample is the source of the 29 T cell receptor beta chains below, sequenced in a study of cytomegalovirus exposure and HLA in healthy donors. PCR employed 60 Vbeta and 13 Jbeta primers. Clones were read by immunoSEQ multiplex PCR, and TCRdb kept only the in-frame ones, dropping some. This table holds over 150,000 clones, 70% to 85% found once. Sequenced material: PBMCs. These receptors were taken from a man aged 35 to 55 in good health and CMV-seronegative.

This chain links TRBV10-3 with TRBJ2-7; 8 bases are shared with TRBD1. V shed 7 bases, J shed 3 bases, and the junction held 8 bases outside the gene matches. CDR3 size: 14 residues. In germline, CDR1 is ENHRY, CDR2 SYGVKD. For the CDR3, the DNA is TGTGCCATCAATTTTGGACAGGGTGGCTACGAGCAGTACTTC. Protein product: CAINFGQGGYEQYF.

The table lists this clone with a few counts. The chain has TRBV6-6 and TRBJ2-7; 8 bases align to TRBD2. CDR1 and CDR2 from the germline V gene are MNHNY and SVGAGI (reference sequence). J lost 2 bases, V lost 6 bases, and 6 bases had no gene match. The CDR3 contains 14 residues. The CDR3 DNA reads as TGTGCCAGCAGCCCCCCAGCGGGGGCCTACGAGCAGTACTTC. It translates to CASSPPAGAYEQYF.

The gene calls are TRBV7-2 and TRBJ2-2; 11 nucleotides match TRBD2. After removal of 4 bases from V and 3 bases from J, the junction contained 4 bases not matched to a gene. Germline V CDR1 and CDR2: SGHTA, FQGNSA. The CDR3 consists of 16 residues. The CDR3 coding sequence is TGTGCCAGCAGCTCGGGACTAGCGGAAGACACCGGGGAGCTGTTTTTT. It codes for CASSSGLAEDTGELFF. The full variable domain, rest sourced from reference TRBV7-2 and TRBJ2-2, is GAGVSQSPSNKVTEKGKDVELRCDPISGHTALYWYRQSLGQGLEFLIYFQGNSAPDKSGLPSDRFSAERTGGSVSTLTIQRTQQEDSAVYLCASSSGLAEDTGELFFGEGSRLTVL.

This clone has a handful of counts. Here the CDR3 DNA reads TGTGCCAGCGCGCGGGGGGATTGGGATATCGATGAGCAGTTCTTC. It specifies CASARGDWDIDEQFF. The V and J genes are TRBV6-1 and TRBJ2-1; 8 bases map to TRBD2. V dropped 8 bases and J dropped 8; count of bases not matched to a gene: 14. The CDR3 is made up of 15 amino acids. Germline CDR1 MNHNS, CDR2 SASEGT.

This clone is labeled medium-sized. The chain has TRBV6-5 and TRBJ1-5; 8 bases fit TRBD1. The germline V gene has CDR1 MNHEY and CDR2 SVGAGI. Trimming removed 5 bases from V and 4 bases from J; junction bases left unmatched: 7. The CDR3 sequence is 15 residues long. CDR3 nucleotide sequence: TGTGCCAGCAGTCCACAGACAGGGGCGAATCAGCCCCAGCATTTT. Translation gives CASSPQTGANQPQHF.

A few counts support this clone. The V and J genes are TRBV7-9 and TRBJ1-1; D perhaps matches TRBD1 (5 bases). Germline lookup yields CDR1 SEHNR and CDR2 FQNEAQ (reference sequence). V was clipped by 3 bases and J by 5 bases, with 10 bases between them. The CDR3 loop spans 13 amino acids. This CDR3 reads CASSFGGGTEAFF. DNA of the CDR3: TGTGCCAGCAGCTTCGGGGGTGGTACTGAAGCTTTCTTT.

The rearrangement links TRBV12-5 to TRBJ2-7; D is possibly TRBD1 (5 bases). CDR3 size: 13 residues. In germline, CDR1 is LGHNT, CDR2 FRNRAP. Trimming took 5 bases from V and 7 from J, leaving 15 bases between them. The CDR3 protein is CASGTGPYVEQYF. CDR3 bases: TGTGCTAGTGGTACAGGACCCTACGTAGAGCAGTACTTC. Supplemented by reference TRBV12-5 and TRBJ2-7, the full variable domain reads DARVTQTPRHKVTEMGQEVTMRCQPILGHNTVFWYRQTMMQGLELLAYFRNRAPLDDSGMPKDRFSAEMPDATLATLKIQPSEPRDSAVYFCASGTGPYVEQYFGPGTRLTVT.

This chain connects TRBV2 to TRBJ1-5; 9 nucleotides match TRBD1. V lost 3 bases to trimming and J lost 7 bases; unmatched junction nucleotides: 7. CDR1 and CDR2 (germline): SNHLY, FYNNEI. This CDR3 is built from 15 residues. CDR3 in DNA: TGTGCCAGCAGTGATCCGGGACAGGGAGGACAGCCCCAGCATTTT. It is translated as CASSDPGQGGQPQHF.

The V call is TRBV11-2, the J call TRBJ2-2; 8 nucleotides match TRBD1. Germline V gene lookup returns CDR1 SGHAT and CDR2 FQNNGV. The junction had 7 bases not matched to a gene; V was cut back by 5 bases and J by 5 bases. The CDR3 is 15 residues long. CDR3 loop: CASSPWTGQTGELFF. Here the CDR3 DNA reads TGTGCCAGCAGCCCCTGGACAGGGCAAACCGGGGAGCTGTTTTTT.

The genes are TRBV18 and TRBJ1-4, with D possibly TRBD1 on 6 matching bases. Per germline, CDR1 KGHSH and CDR2 LQKENI. Between the trimmed V and J ends, which lost 4 bases and 10 bases, there was a span of 10 bases. The CDR3 consists of 12 residues. CDR3 bases: TGTGCCAGCTCACGCCCACAGGGAAAACTGTTTTTT. Amino acid sequence: CASSRPQGKLFF.

V gene TRBV18 combines with J gene TRBJ2-1; 8 nucleotides match TRBD2. This CDR3 is built from 13 residues. Trimming at V came to 1 base and at J to 14 bases, leaving 7 bases not matched to a gene. Germline CDR1 reads KGHSH; CDR2 reads LQKENI. CDR3 loop: CASSPRDGGAKFF. The CDR3 DNA reads as TGTGCCAGCTCACCACGCGACGGGGGGGCAAAGTTCTTC.

The chain combines TRBV6-6 with TRBJ2-2; maybe TRBD2 (6 bases). This CDR3 comprises 14 residues. Germline-derived CDR1 and CDR2 are MNHNY and SVGAGI (reference sequence). V gave up 5 bases and J gave up 7 bases, with 14 bases separating them. The CDR3 DNA is TGTGCCAGCAGTCTAGCGAGTGGGGGCGGGGAGCTGTTTTTT. This encodes CASSLASGGGELFF.

V and J are TRBV29-1 and TRBJ1-2, with 7 nucleotides matching TRBD1. The V and J ends lost 6 bases and 4 bases, in that order; junction bases with no gene match: 14. The CDR3 covers 15 residues. Germline assignment: CDR1 SQVTM and CDR2 ANQGSEA. This CDR3 reads CSVTGRDSFSYGYTF. The CDR3 nucleotides are TGCAGCGTCACGGGCCGGGACAGCTTCAGCTATGGCTACACCTTC.

The rearrangement joins TRBV29-1 to TRBJ1-1, with D possibly matching TRBD1 (6 bases). Trimming stripped 7 bases from V and 6 bases from J, with 12 bases between. CDR1 is SQVTM, CDR2 ANQGSEA, per germline. CDR3 length equals 11 residues. This CDR3 reads CSAQSGAEAFF. In nucleotides, the CDR3 is TGCAGCGCCCAATCAGGGGCTGAAGCTTTCTTT.

V gene TRBV25-1 combines with J gene TRBJ1-2; 9 bases fit TRBD1. The CDR3 length is 14 residues. Losses at the gene ends were 3 bases for V and 6 bases for J; bases not matched to a gene: 5. Germline CDR1 reads MGHDK; CDR2 reads SYGVNS. CDR3 sequence (DNA): TGTGCCAGCAGTGATTCCGGGACAGGGAATGGCTACACCTTC. The encoded protein is CASSDSGTGNGYTF.

This clone was counted once. The chain has TRBV28 and TRBJ1-4, with 8 positions matching TRBD1. In germline, CDR1 is MDHEN, CDR2 SYDVKM. This CDR3 comprises 14 residues. V dropped 5 bases and J dropped 10; count of bases not matched to a gene: 9. The DNA of the CDR3 is TGTGCCAGCAGTCCGCAGGGGGCAATGGGAAAACTGTTTTTT. As protein: CASSPQGAMGKLFF.

The chain links TRBV2 to TRBJ1-5; D is possibly TRBD1 (5 bases). The CDR3 consists of 15 residues. Looked up from germline, CDR1 is SNHLY and CDR2 is FYNNEI. V lost 3 bases and J 2 bases, leaving 11 bases between the germline ends. The CDR3 coding sequence is TGTGCCAGCAGTGAGTTATCACAGGGCAATCAGCCCCAGCATTTT. Protein product: CASSELSQGNQPQHF.

The chain joins TRBV2 to TRBJ2-5; 7 bases are a match to TRBD1. TRBJ2-7 explains the end of the DNA better; the J call may be wrong. Looked up from germline, CDR1 is SNHLY and CDR2 is FYNNEI. The CDR3 sequence is 17 residues long. The CDR3 spells CASLSETAGGISYEQYF. CDR3 DNA sequence: TGTGCCAGCCTCTCCGAAACAGCAGGGGGTATCTCCTACGAGCAGTACTTC.

The chain has TRBV7-8 and TRBJ2-3; 7 bases line up with TRBD2. This CDR3 spans 14 amino acids. V shed 10 bases, J shed 1 base, and the junction held 8 bases outside the gene matches. Germline CDR1 reads SGHVS; CDR2 reads FQNEAQ. The CDR3 region has the DNA TGTGCCATAAAACCCCGGGGGGGCACAGATACGCAGTATTTT. Its translation is CAIKPRGGTDTQYF.

This clone was picked up a small number of times. The chain links TRBV28 to TRBJ2-2; TRBD2 aligns across 8 bases. The CDR3 sequence is 14 residues long. V was clipped by 5 bases and J by 4 bases; unmatched bases: 3. Germline V CDR1 and CDR2: MDHEN, SYDVKM. Here the CDR3 DNA reads TGTGCCAGCAGTCAGACTAGCGCCACCGGGGAGCTGTTTTTT. Translated: CASSQTSATGELFF.

The chain joins TRBV5-6 to TRBJ1-5; D possibly corresponds to TRBD1 (6 bases). This CDR3 comprises 15 residues. Germline V lookup: CDR1 SGHDT, CDR2 YYEEEE. V dropped 3 bases and J dropped 4 bases, with 14 bases sitting between them. CDR3 loop: CASSSQMRGNQPQHF. In DNA, the CDR3 is TGTGCCAGCAGCTCCCAAATGAGGGGGAATCAGCCCCAGCATTTT. The full variable domain, its missing parts supplied by reference TRBV5-6 and TRBJ1-5, is DAGVTQSPTHLIKTRGQQVTLRCSPKSGHDTVSWYQQALGQGPQFIFQYYEEEERQRGNFPDRFSGHQFPNYSSELNVNALLLGDSALYLCASSSQMRGNQPQHFGDGTRLSIL.

The chain has TRBV9 and TRBJ1-1, with 10 bases lining up with TRBD1. V lost 0 bases to trimming and J lost 3 bases; unmatched junction nucleotides: 2. The V gene's germline CDR1 is SGDLS and CDR2 YYNGEE. The CDR3 is 15 residues long. CDR3 bases: TGTGCCAGCAGCGTAGGTGGGACAGGGGACACTGAAGCTTTCTTT. Its translation is CASSVGGTGDTEAFF.

This clone has only one observation. The chain employs TRBV1 and TRBJ2-5; the table's D call TRBD2 went unverified against the DNA. TRBV1 is a listed pseudogene. This CDR3 has 15 residues. The CDR3 DNA follows: TGCACCAGCAGCCAGCGACGGGGAAACCAAGAGACCCAGTACTTC. Its translation is CTSSQRRGNQETQYF.

The rearrangement uses TRBV7-9 and TRBJ1-1; unclear D gene. In germline, CDR1 is SEHNR, CDR2 FQNEAQ (reference sequence). This CDR3 contains 13 residues. Trimming left V 2 bases short and J 2 bases short, with 6 bases between. CDR3 sequence: CASSLPSNTEAFF. CDR3 coding DNA: TGTGCCAGCAGCTTACCGAGCAACACTGAAGCTTTCTTT.

This chain uses TRBV27 with TRBJ2-5; D perhaps matches TRBD1 (6 bases). CDR1 MNHEY and CDR2 SMNVEV come from the germline V gene (reference sequence). The V and J ends lost 5 bases and 10 bases respectively, with 23 bases between them. This CDR3 is built from 15 residues. CDR3 nucleotide sequence: TGTGCCAGCAGTCCCCTGGGGACACCGGAGAAAGGCCAGTACTTC. It encodes CASSPLGTPEKGQYF.

The V gene is TRBV5-1, the J gene TRBJ1-1, with D unresolved. From germline, CDR1 is SGHRS and CDR2 YFSETQ. Trimming pared 0 bases from V and 4 bases from J, leaving 7 bases between. CDR3 size: 13 residues. Written as DNA, the CDR3 is TGCGCCAGCAGCTTGGGAGTGATCACTGAAGCTTTCTTT. Translation: CASSLGVITEAFF.

This sequence joins TRBV5-5 and TRBJ2-7; D remains unclear. CDR1 is SGHKS, CDR2 YYEKEE, per germline (reference sequence). V was shortened by 0 bases and J by 4 bases, with 5 bases between the two germline ends. This CDR3 contains 12 residues. CDR3 loop: CASSLGQYEQYF. The DNA for the CDR3 is TGTGCCAGCAGCTTGGGACAATACGAGCAGTACTTC.

V is TRBV11-2 and J is TRBJ1-1, with a tentative D call TRBD1 (6 bases). The germline V gene encodes CDR1 SGHAT and CDR2 FQNNGV. Trimming stripped 1 base from V and 11 bases from J, with 17 bases between. The CDR3 has 14 amino acids. CDR3 sequence (DNA): TGTGCCAGCAGCTTAGGGAGGGGGGGCTGGGAGGCTTTCTTT. Translating gives CASSLGRGGWEAFF.

The chain combines TRBV2 with TRBJ2-1; 10 bases are shared with TRBD1. V dropped 8 bases and J dropped 7; count of bases not matched to a gene: 8. CDR3 length equals 14 residues. Germline loops: CDR1 SNHLY, CDR2 FYNNEI. DNA for the CDR3: TGTGCCAGCCTCAGGGGACAGGGGAGGAATGAGCAGTTCTTC. This sequence encodes CASLRGQGRNEQFF.